This T cell receptor beta chain is drawn from a study of CD8 T cells in ankylosing spondylitis (dated by TCRdb to 2015 to 2018). With respect to the entire study: To find TCR variants linked to disease, the study profiled T cell receptor beta repertoires in ankylosing spondylitis patients and healthy donors. Samples of peripheral blood were taken, and for ankylosing spondylitis patients, synovial fluid was collected as well. In total, the full study cohort was made up of 95 to 110 healthy donors and 25 to 30 ankylosing spondylitis patients.

The sequencer listed for this sample is Illumina HiSeq 2500. Quantitative 5'-RACE with molecular barcodes was used to prepare TCR beta libraries. Turning to the authors' computational methods: To identify disease-linked TCR variants, a new computational method was used, one built on a probabilistic model of VDJ rearrangement. In TCRdb, the public reads were trimmed at Q25 with fastp and aligned with MiXCR, with productive beta chains retained. One record per CDR3 amino acid sequence lists the most common genes and DNA. The V and J calls reflect TCRdb's pipeline rather than the authors' work. This sample is represented by under 950,000 distinct CDR3 sequences; roughly 20% of them were singletons. In total, the top ten clones hold under 20% of the sample. This clonotype occurred a few times. It has no known antigen specificity. Base qualities are not provided; no much larger clone lies one nucleotide away.

The paper's findings and limits, for the study overall: The disease-linked clones were reported to be significantly enriched in matched synovial fluid samples from ankylosing spondylitis patients. Some TCR beta motif variants had previously been reported in synovial fluid and blood of reactive arthritis patients, which suggested common disease-initiation mechanisms. The disease-linked clones showed a CD8+ phenotype and occurred at relatively low frequencies in peripheral blood. Blood from ankylosing spondylitis patients appeared to be characterized by a TCR beta motif composed of roughly eight highly homologous amino acid variants.

Sequenced material: blood, either unsorted or a sorted T cell fraction (not recorded which). The clonotype was recovered from a male donor with ankylosing spondylitis.

The DNA is as follows: TGTGCCATCAGCGGGGGACAGGGGGCATACGAGCAGTACTTC. Its protein product is CAISGGQGAYEQYF. The chain links TRBV10-3 with TRBJ2-7, with TRBD1 identical over 12 junction bases. From the germline V gene, CDR1 is ENHRY and CDR2 is SYGVKD. Counted from cysteine to phenylalanine, this CDR3 has 14 amino acids. Only the CDR3 DNA stays, 42 bases, in frame from base 1. Germline trimming amounts to 6 bases on V and 4 bases on J, with 4 as the count of junction bases outside the gene matches.